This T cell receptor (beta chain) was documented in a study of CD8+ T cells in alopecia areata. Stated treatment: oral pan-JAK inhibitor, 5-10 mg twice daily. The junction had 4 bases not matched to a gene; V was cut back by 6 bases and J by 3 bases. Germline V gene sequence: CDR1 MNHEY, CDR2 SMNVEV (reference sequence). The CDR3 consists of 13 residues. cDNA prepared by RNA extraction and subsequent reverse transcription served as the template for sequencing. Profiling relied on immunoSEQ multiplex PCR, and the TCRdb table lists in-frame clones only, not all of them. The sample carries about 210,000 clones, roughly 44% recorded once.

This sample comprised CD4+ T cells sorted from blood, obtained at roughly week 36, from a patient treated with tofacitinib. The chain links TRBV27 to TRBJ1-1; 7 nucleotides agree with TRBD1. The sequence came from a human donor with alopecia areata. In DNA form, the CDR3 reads TGTGCCAGCAGGCGCAGGGGGGACACTGAAGCTTTCTTT. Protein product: CASRRRGDTEAFF.